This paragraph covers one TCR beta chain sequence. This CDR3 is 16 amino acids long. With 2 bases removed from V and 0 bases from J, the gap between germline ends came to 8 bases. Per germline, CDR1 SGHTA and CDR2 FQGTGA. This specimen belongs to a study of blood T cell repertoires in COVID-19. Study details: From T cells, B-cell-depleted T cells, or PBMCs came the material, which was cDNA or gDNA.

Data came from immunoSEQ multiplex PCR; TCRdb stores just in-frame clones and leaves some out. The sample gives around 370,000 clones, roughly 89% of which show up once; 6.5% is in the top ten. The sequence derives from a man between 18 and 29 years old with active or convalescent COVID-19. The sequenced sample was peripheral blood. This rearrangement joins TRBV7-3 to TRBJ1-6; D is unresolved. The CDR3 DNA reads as TGTGCCAGCAGCTTAGCAGGACTCTCCTATAATTCACCCCTCCACTTT. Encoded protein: CASSLAGLSYNSPLHF.